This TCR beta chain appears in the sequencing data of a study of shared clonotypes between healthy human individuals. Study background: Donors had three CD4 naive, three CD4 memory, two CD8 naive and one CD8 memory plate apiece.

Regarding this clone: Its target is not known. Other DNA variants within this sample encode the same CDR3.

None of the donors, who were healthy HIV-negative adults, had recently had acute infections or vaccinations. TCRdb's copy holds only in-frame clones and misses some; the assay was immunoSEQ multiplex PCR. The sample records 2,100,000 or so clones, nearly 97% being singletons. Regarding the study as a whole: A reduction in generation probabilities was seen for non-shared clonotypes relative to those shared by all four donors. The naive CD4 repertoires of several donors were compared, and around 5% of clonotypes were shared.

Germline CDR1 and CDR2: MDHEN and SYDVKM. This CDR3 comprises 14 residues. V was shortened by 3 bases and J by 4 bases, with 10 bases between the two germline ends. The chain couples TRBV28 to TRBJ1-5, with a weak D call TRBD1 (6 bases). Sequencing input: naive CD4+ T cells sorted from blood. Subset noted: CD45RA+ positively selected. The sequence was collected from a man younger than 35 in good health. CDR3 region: CASSLSQGNQPQHF. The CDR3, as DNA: TGTGCCAGCAGTTTGTCACAGGGTAATCAGCCCCAGCATTTT.